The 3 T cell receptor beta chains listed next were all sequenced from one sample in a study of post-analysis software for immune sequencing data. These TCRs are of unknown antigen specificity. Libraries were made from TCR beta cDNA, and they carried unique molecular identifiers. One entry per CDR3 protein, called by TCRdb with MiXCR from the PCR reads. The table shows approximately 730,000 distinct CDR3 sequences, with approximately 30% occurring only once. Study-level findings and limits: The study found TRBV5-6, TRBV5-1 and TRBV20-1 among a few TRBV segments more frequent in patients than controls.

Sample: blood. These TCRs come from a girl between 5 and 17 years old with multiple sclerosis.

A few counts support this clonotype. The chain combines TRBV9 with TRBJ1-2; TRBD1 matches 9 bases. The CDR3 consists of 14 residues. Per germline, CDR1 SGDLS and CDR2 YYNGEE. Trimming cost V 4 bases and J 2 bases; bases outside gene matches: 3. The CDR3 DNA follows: TGTGCCAGCAGCATAGGGACAGGGAACTATGGCTACACCTTC. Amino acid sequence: CASSIGTGNYGYTF.

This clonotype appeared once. The CDR3 sequence is CASSQGSGRPYNEQYF. The CDR3, as DNA: TGCGCCAGCAGCCAAGGGAGCGGACGACCCTACAATGAGCAGTACTTC. The V and J genes are TRBV4-3 and TRBJ2-1; the D gene is possibly TRBD2 (5 bases). The better agreement between TRBJ2-7 and the DNA end casts doubt on the J call. CDR1 and CDR2 from the germline V gene are LGHNA and YSLEER. The CDR3 covers 16 residues.

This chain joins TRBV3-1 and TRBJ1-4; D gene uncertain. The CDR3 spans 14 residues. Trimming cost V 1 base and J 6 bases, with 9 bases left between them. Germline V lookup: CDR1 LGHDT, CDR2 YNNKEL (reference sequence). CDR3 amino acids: CASSQVGMDEKLFF. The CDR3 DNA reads TGTGCCAGCAGCCAAGTAGGGATGGATGAAAAACTGTTTTTT.